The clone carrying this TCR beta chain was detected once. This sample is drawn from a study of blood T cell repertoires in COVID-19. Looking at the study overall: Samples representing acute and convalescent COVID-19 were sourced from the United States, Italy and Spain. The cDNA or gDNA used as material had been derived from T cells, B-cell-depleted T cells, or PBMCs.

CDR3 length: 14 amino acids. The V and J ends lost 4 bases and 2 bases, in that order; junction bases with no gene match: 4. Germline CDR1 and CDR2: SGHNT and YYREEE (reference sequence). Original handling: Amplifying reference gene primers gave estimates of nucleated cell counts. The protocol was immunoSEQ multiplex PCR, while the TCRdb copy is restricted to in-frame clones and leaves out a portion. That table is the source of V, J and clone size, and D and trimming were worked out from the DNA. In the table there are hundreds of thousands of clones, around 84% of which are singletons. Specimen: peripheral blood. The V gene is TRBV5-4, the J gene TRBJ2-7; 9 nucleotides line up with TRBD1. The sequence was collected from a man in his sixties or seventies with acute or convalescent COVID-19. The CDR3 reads CASSRRDRAYEQYF. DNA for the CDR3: TGTGCCAGCAGCCGCCGGGACAGGGCCTACGAGCAGTACTTC.